The 24 T cell receptor beta chains reported below all come from one sample, sequenced in a study of siplizumab effects on memory and regulatory T cells. This table comes from immunoSEQ multiplex PCR, and its TCRdb copy is limited to in-frame clones, with some not included. The sample holds roughly 10,000 clones, approximately 44% seen once. For these receptors, no antigen is known. The mixed lymphocyte reaction cells were cocultured at 37°C for around 6 days. Sequencing used CFSE-low (dividing) CD4+ T cells sorted from an allogeneic mixed lymphocyte reaction. The receptors shown here come from a human donor in good health; the cells came from an allogeneic mixed lymphocyte reaction.

The chain recombines TRBV28 with TRBJ1-1, with D uncertain. The CDR3 is 13 residues long. Germline V CDR1 and CDR2: MDHEN, SYDVKM. The V end was cut by 7 bases, the J end by 8 bases, with 17 bases between. For the CDR3, the DNA is TGTGCCAGCAAAGCGGCGCCAAGTAGGGAAGCTTTCTTT. It translates to CASKAAPSREAFF.

This clone was recorded a few times. This chain links TRBV28 with TRBJ2-5; 9 bases fit TRBD1. The germline gives CDR1 MDHEN, CDR2 SYDVKM. The CDR3 extends over 15 amino acids. The V gene end was trimmed by 7 bases and the J gene end by 2 bases; junction bases not matched to a gene: 8. The DNA of the CDR3 is TGTGCCAGCATATCTTCGGGGACAGGGCAAGAGACCCAGTACTTC. Amino acid sequence: CASISSGTGQETQYF.

The chain carries TRBV7-9 and TRBJ2-3; D possibly corresponds to TRBD1 (6 bases). Trimming took off 5 bases at V and 4 bases at J, with 13 bases between the two ends. The V gene's germline CDR1 is SEHNR and CDR2 FQNEAQ (reference sequence). CDR3 length: 14 amino acids. The CDR3 region has the DNA TGTGCCAGCAGCGTAACAGGGATAGCAGATACGCAGTATTTT. Protein product: CASSVTGIADTQYF.

J is TRBJ2-7 and V is TRBV11-3, with D tentatively TRBD1 (6 bases). V was shortened by 2 bases and J by 0 bases, with 14 bases between the two germline ends. Germline loops: CDR1 SGHNT, CDR2 YENEEA. The CDR3 contains 16 residues. The CDR3 sequence is CASSLMTGDRSYEQYF. Written as DNA, the CDR3 is TGTGCCAGCAGCTTAATGACAGGTGACCGCTCCTACGAGCAGTACTTC. Variable domain in full (rest from reference TRBV11-3 and TRBJ2-7): EAGVVQSPRYKIIEKKQPVAFWCNPISGHNTLYWYLQNLGQGPELLIRYENEEAVDDSQLPKDRFSAERLKGVDSTLKIQPAELGDSAVYLCASSLMTGDRSYEQYFGPGTRLTVT.

This clone appeared a few times. This rearrangement joins TRBV19 to TRBJ2-1; D perhaps matches TRBD1 (6 bases). V was clipped by 2 bases and J by 0 bases, with 17 bases between them. The germline V gene encodes CDR1 LNHDA and CDR2 SQIVND (reference sequence). This CDR3 region has 18 residues. The CDR3 DNA reads TGTGCCAGTAGTATACGCAGAGGGACATCTCACTCCTACAATGAGCAGTTCTTC. Its protein product is CASSIRRGTSHSYNEQFF.

This clone was counted once. This chain connects TRBV27 to TRBJ1-6, with D uncertain. Trimming removed 4 bases from V and 6 bases from J, with 10 bases in between. This CDR3 is built from 14 residues. Germline V gives CDR1 MNHEY, CDR2 SMNVEV (reference sequence). The CDR3 DNA is TGTGCCAGCAGTTGGCGGGAGGCTAATTCACCCCTCCACTTT. It yields the protein CASSWREANSPLHF.

A remark on this clone: A read error may produce the germline difference seen at one junction end. This chain uses TRBV6-1 with TRBJ2-1, with a tentative D call TRBD1 (5 bases). In germline, CDR1 is MNHNS, CDR2 SASEGT. The length of the CDR3 is 12 residues. CDR3 sequence: CASSEGRGEQFF. The CDR3 region has the DNA TGTGCCAGTAGTGAAGGAAGGGGTGAGCAGTTCTTC.

As DNA, the CDR3 is TGTGCCAGCAGCTTGAGGGGCTCAGGGTGGACCGGGGAGCTGTTTTTT. This encodes CASSLRGSGWTGELFF. The rearrangement joins TRBV5-8 to TRBJ2-2, with a possible D match to TRBD1 (5 bases). The CDR3 is 16 residues long. CDR1 is SGHTS, CDR2 YDEGEE, per germline. The V end lost 1 base, the J end lost 5 bases, and 15 bases lay between the germline ends.

This clone is medium-sized (0.01 to 0.1%) by share. The chain couples TRBV18 to TRBJ1-1; D unresolved. Germline values: CDR1 KGHSH, CDR2 LQKENI. Trimming took off 2 bases at V and 1 base at J, with 5 bases between the two ends. The CDR3 has 13 residues. The CDR3 region has the DNA TGTGCCAGCTCACCAATGGAGAACACTGAAGCTTTCTTT. This encodes CASSPMENTEAFF.

This clone was recorded once. CDR3 in DNA: TGTGCCAGTGTTTGGGGATCCTACGAGCAGTACTTC. This codes for CASVWGSYEQYF. V is TRBV6-1 and J is TRBJ2-7; D unresolved. Germline loops: CDR1 MNHNS, CDR2 SASEGT. This CDR3 comprises 12 residues. V lost 9 bases, J lost 1 base, and 10 bases lay in between.

CDR3 sequence reads: CASSHGGATGNTIYF. The CDR3 region has the DNA TGTGCCAGCAGTCATGGGGGCGCGACTGGAAACACCATATATTTT. This chain links TRBV2 with TRBJ1-3; D possibly corresponds to TRBD1 (6 bases). The CDR3 totals 15 residues. The germline V gene encodes CDR1 SNHLY and CDR2 FYNNEI. V was trimmed by 5 bases and J by 2 bases, leaving 13 bases between them.

This clone is labeled medium-sized. The chain joins TRBV2 to TRBJ2-7; TRBD1 matches 7 bases. V lost 7 bases to trimming and J lost 6 bases; unmatched junction nucleotides: 6. Germline loops: CDR1 SNHLY, CDR2 FYNNEI. The CDR3 is 12 residues long. The CDR3 coding sequence is TGTGCCAGCAAACGGGACAGCGGCGAGCAGTACTTC. Its protein is CASKRDSGEQYF.

To note about this clone: At the DNA level, this CDR3 is encoded by other sequences in the same sample as well. The V call is TRBV14, the J call TRBJ2-7; D may be TRBD2 (6 bases). Germline V lookup: CDR1 SGHDN, CDR2 FVKESK. V was trimmed by 4 bases and J by 3 bases, leaving 13 bases between them. The CDR3 extends over 14 amino acids. The CDR3 protein is CASSRGSSGYEQYF. As DNA, the CDR3 is TGTGCCAGCAGCCGTGGAAGTAGCGGCTACGAGCAGTACTTC.

About this clone: An end of the junction does not agree with germline; a read error may underlie this. V and J are TRBV6-5 and TRBJ1-5; D might be TRBD1 (5 bases). The CDR3 totals 13 residues. Germline loops: CDR1 MNHEY, CDR2 SVGAGI. CDR3 region: CASRRRGNQPQHF. In nucleotides, the CDR3 is TGTGCCAGCAGACGGCGGGGCAACCAGCCCCAGCATTTT.

This sequence joins TRBV7-9 and TRBJ2-7; D may be TRBD1 (6 bases). V was clipped by 5 bases and J by 0 bases, with 17 bases between them. Per germline, CDR1 SEHNR and CDR2 FQNEAQ (reference sequence). This CDR3 comprises 16 residues. The DNA for the CDR3 is TGTGCCAGCAGCCCTTCTAGGGGGAAACTCTCCTACGAGCAGTACTTC. Protein sequence: CASSPSRGKLSYEQYF.

The table lists this clone with a few counts. The chain links TRBV25-1 to TRBJ2-1, with D perhaps matching TRBD1 or TRBD2 (5 bases each). CDR3 length: 15 amino acids. CDR1 is MGHDK, CDR2 SYGVNS, per germline. The V end was cut by 7 bases, the J end by 0 bases, with 13 bases between. The CDR3 region is CASIPGTSSYNEQFF. The CDR3 coding sequence is TGTGCCAGCATCCCCGGGACCAGCTCCTACAATGAGCAGTTCTTC. Using reference TRBV25-1 and TRBJ2-1 for the parts outside the CDR3, the full variable domain is EADIYQTPRYLVIGTGKKITLECSQTMGHDKMYWYQQDPGMELHLIHYSYGVNSTEKGDLSSESTVSRIRTEHFPLTLESARPSHTSQYLCASIPGTSSYNEQFFGPGTRLTVL.

V usage is TRBV4-1 and J usage is TRBJ1-1; TRBD1 aligns across 7 bases. Germline CDR1 is MGHRA and CDR2 is YSYEKL. J was trimmed by 6 bases and V by 1 base; bases with no gene match: 2. The CDR3 runs 13 residues. The CDR3 region has the DNA TGCGCCAGCAGCCAAGGACAGGGATCTGAAGCTTTCTTT. Residues: CASSQGQGSEAFF.

The chain employs TRBV6-4 and TRBJ1-2; tentatively, D is TRBD1 (6 bases). The germline V and J ends were trimmed by 6 bases and 4 bases, with 15 bases remaining between them. The germline CDR1 and CDR2 sequences are MRHNA and SNTAGT. The CDR3 length is 14 residues. The CDR3 loop reads CASRQTGAFYGYTF. CDR3 in DNA: TGTGCCAGCAGGCAGACAGGAGCCTTCTATGGCTACACCTTC.

CDR3 nucleotide sequence: TGTGCCAGCAGCTTAGGTTCCCCCTACAATGAGCAGTTCTTC. It is translated as CASSLGSPYNEQFF. This chain joins TRBV11-3 and TRBJ2-1, with D hard to call. Looked up from germline, CDR1 is SGHNT and CDR2 is YENEEA. V was cut by 1 base and J by 2 bases, with 6 bases left in between. This CDR3 is 14 amino acids long.

This clone was observed a handful of times. The V gene is TRBV28, the J gene TRBJ1-2; D ambiguous. Germline V lookup: CDR1 MDHEN, CDR2 SYDVKM. This CDR3 is built from 11 residues. V was pared by 2 bases and J by 2 bases, with 0 bases between. The CDR3 sequence is CASSLNYGYTF. The CDR3 DNA reads as TGTGCCAGCAGTTTAAACTATGGCTACACCTTC.

By proportion, this clone is medium-sized. This chain uses TRBV6-5 with TRBJ1-2, with D unresolved. The CDR3 contains 14 residues. Trimming left V 6 bases short and J 6 bases short, with 17 bases between. In germline, CDR1 is MNHEY, CDR2 SVGAGI. The CDR3 here is CASRASGFLDGYTF. CDR3 in DNA: TGTGCCAGCAGGGCCAGCGGATTTTTGGATGGCTACACCTTC.

The V and J genes are TRBV12-5 and TRBJ1-1; weak D call: TRBD1 (5 bases). Per the germline V gene, CDR1 is LGHNT and CDR2 is FRNRAP. Trimming shortened V by 3 bases and J by 9 bases, and 17 bases separated the two germline ends. This CDR3 spans 14 amino acids. In nucleotides, the CDR3 is TGTGCTAGTGGTTTCCAGACAGAGCCCCAAAAAGCTTTCTTT. It is translated as CASGFQTEPQKAFF.

By share of the sample, this clone is large. The chain uses TRBV2 and TRBJ2-5; no definite D call. The germline V gene has CDR1 SNHLY and CDR2 FYNNEI. Trimming took 0 bases from V and 1 from J, leaving 12 bases between them. This CDR3 has 16 residues. The CDR3, as DNA: TGTGCCAGCAGTGAAGCGCTTCGGATTGGCCAAGAGACCCAGTACTTC. Translated: CASSEALRIGQETQYF.

The chain combines TRBV9 with TRBJ1-3; D not certain. Germline assignment: CDR1 SGDLS and CDR2 YYNGEE. The V gene lost 1 base and the J gene lost 4 bases, with 24 bases spanning the gap. The CDR3 covers 19 residues. CDR3 residues: CASSVSLSGWGTRGNTIYF. The CDR3 DNA follows: TGTGCCAGCAGCGTATCTCTATCGGGATGGGGAACCCGGGGAAACACCATATATTTT.